The T cell receptor (beta chain) under discussion was sequenced for a study of T cell responses to AZD1222 COVID-19 vaccine. The wider study: Second-dose groups at about 4 or about 12 weeks were pooled.

The protocol was immunoSEQ multiplex PCR, while the TCRdb copy is restricted to in-frame clones and leaves out a portion. The sample consists of about 140,000 clones, about 90% of them appearing once. Concerning this clone itself: No antigen is known for it.

General study results and limits: Seropositive at baseline were only a handful of AZD1222 recipients. Among spike-specific TCRs, nearly half reportedly target unmutated variant regions. Donors, mostly white British, included more females; clonal diversity was possibly underestimated.

The CDR3 is 15 residues long. The V end was cut by 5 bases, the J end by 5 bases, with 19 bases between. Germline V gene data show CDR1 as SGHTA and CDR2 as FQGNSA. The specimen was peripheral blood, collected on day 0 of AZD1222 vaccination. The receptor was isolated from an adult in good health. The gene calls are TRBV7-2 and TRBJ2-7; D is perhaps TRBD2 (6 bases). The CDR3 spells CASSLIRGTGHEQYF. CDR3 DNA: TGTGCCAGCAGCCTAATCCGGGGGACGGGCCACGAGCAGTACTTC.